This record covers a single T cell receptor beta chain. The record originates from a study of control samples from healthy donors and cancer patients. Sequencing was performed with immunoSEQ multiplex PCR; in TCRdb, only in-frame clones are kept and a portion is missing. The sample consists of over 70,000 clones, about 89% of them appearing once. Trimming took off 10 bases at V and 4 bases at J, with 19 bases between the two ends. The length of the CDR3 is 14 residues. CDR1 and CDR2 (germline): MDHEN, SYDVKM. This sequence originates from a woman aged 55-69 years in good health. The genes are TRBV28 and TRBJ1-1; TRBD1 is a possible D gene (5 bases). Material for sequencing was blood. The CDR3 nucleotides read TGTGCCACCTCCGGCCCCTTGGGGCCCACTGAAGCTTTCTTT. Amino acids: CATSGPLGPTEAFF.